This entry lists 4 T cell receptor beta chains sequenced from one sample in a study of blood T cell repertoires in COVID-19. Sequencing was performed with immunoSEQ multiplex PCR; in TCRdb, only in-frame clones are kept and a portion is missing. The data show about 70,000 clones, about 85% seen once. What was sequenced was peripheral blood. Source of these receptors: an elderly man with acute or convalescent COVID-19.

The chain has TRBV5-1 and TRBJ2-7, with a weak D call TRBD1 (6 bases). This CDR3 has 16 amino acids. Trimming removed 0 bases from V and 2 bases from J, with 15 bases in between. Germline lookup yields CDR1 SGHRS and CDR2 YFSETQ. CDR3 region: CASSLEARGTPYEQYF. In nucleotides, the CDR3 is TGCGCCAGCAGCTTGGAGGCCAGGGGAACCCCCTACGAGCAGTACTTC.

The genes are TRBV3-1 (or the pseudogene TRBV3-2) and TRBJ2-3; D unresolved. V was trimmed by 4 bases and J by 6 bases, leaving 8 bases between them. The CDR3 runs to 12 residues. Germline V gives CDR1 LGHDT, CDR2 YNNKEL (reference sequence). CDR3 nucleotides: TGTGCCAGCAGCCCTAAACCGGATACGCAGTATTTT. Translating it yields CASSPKPDTQYF.

The chain employs TRBV18 and TRBJ2-2; 8 nucleotides agree with TRBD1. Germline CDR1 is KGHSH and CDR2 is LQKENI. There are 17 residues in the CDR3. With V trimmed by 6 bases and J by 0 bases, 9 bases remained unmatched. The CDR3 sequence: CASSPRGPTSNTGELFF. CDR3 in DNA: TGTGCCAGCTCGCCCAGGGGGCCGACGTCGAACACCGGGGAGCTGTTTTTT.

This clone was counted a few times. This chain uses TRBV14 with TRBJ2-1; 8 bases agree with TRBD2. Trimming cost V 2 bases and J 10 bases; bases outside gene matches: 7. This CDR3 has 14 residues. Germline lookup yields CDR1 SGHDN and CDR2 FVKESK. CDR3: CASSQRLAGGEQFF. The CDR3 DNA is TGTGCCAGCAGCCAACGTCTAGCGGGTGGAGAGCAGTTCTTC.